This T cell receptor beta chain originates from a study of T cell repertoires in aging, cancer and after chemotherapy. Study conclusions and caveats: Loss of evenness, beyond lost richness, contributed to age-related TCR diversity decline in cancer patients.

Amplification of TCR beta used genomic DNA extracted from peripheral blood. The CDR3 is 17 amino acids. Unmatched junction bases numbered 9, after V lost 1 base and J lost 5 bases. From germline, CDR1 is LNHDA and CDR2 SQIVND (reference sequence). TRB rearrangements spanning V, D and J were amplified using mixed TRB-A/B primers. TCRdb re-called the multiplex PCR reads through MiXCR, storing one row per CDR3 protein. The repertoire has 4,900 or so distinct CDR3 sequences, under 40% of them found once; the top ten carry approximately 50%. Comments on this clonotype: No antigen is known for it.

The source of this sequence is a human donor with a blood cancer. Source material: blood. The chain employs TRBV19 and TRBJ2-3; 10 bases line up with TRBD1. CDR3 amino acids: CASSIVTGQGFIDTQYF. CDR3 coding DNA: TGTGCCAGTAGTATAGTTACGGGACAGGGGTTTATAGATACGCAGTATTTT.